Listed here are 21 T cell receptor beta chains from one sample, sequenced in a study of cytomegalovirus exposure and HLA in healthy donors. The repertoire was sequenced with immunoSEQ multiplex PCR; TCRdb's copy has only in-frame clones and lacks some. The data show 150,000 to 250,000 clones, with about 81% seen just once and roughly 1.2% held by the top ten. Sequenced material: PBMCs. The receptor source for this set is a woman aged 25 to 39 in good health and CMV-seronegative.

J is TRBJ2-7 and V is TRBV11-1; perhaps TRBD1 as D (5 bases). Trimming shortened V by 2 bases and J by 6 bases, and 11 bases separated the two germline ends. CDR3 length: 13 residues. The germline CDR1 and CDR2 sequences are SGHAT and FQDESV (reference sequence). The CDR3 sequence is CASSLPGSGEQYF. In DNA form, the CDR3 reads TGTGCCAGCAGCTTACCAGGGTCTGGCGAGCAGTACTTC.

The J gene is TRBJ1-3, the V gene TRBV7-9; maybe TRBD1 (5 bases). V was cut by 1 base and J by 11 bases, with 15 bases left in between. The germline V gene has CDR1 SEHNR and CDR2 FQNEAQ (reference sequence). The CDR3 has 14 residues. The CDR3 spells CASSLGGEWVAIYF. The CDR3 DNA reads TGTGCCAGCAGCTTAGGGGGCGAGTGGGTTGCCATATATTTT. The complete variable domain, with remaining parts taken from reference TRBV7-9 and TRBJ1-3, reads DTGVSQNPRHKITKRGQNVTFRCDPISEHNRLYWYRQTLGQGPEFLTYFQNEAQLEKSRLLSDRFSAERPKGSFSTLEIQRTEQGDSAMYLCASSLGGEWVAIYFGEGSWLTVV.

This sequence joins TRBV11-1 and TRBJ2-7, with TRBD1 matching over 7 bases. Germline lookup yields CDR1 SGHAT and CDR2 FQDESV (reference sequence). The V and J ends lost 2 bases and 3 bases, in that order; junction bases with no gene match: 7. This CDR3 spans 15 amino acids. DNA for the CDR3: TGTGCCAGCAGCTTAATGACAGGGAATCGCTACGAGCAGTACTTC. This translates into CASSLMTGNRYEQYF.

The V and J genes are TRBV30 and TRBJ2-1; 12 bases map to TRBD1. The V gene's germline CDR1 is GTSNPN and CDR2 SVGIG (reference sequence). The CDR3 runs to 13 residues. V lost 5 bases and J lost 7; bases outside the gene matches: 3. The CDR3 here is CAWSGQGANEQFF. The CDR3 DNA reads as TGTGCCTGGTCGGGACAGGGGGCGAATGAGCAGTTCTTC.

This chain connects TRBV7-9 to TRBJ2-1; the D gene is possibly TRBD2 (6 bases). The germline V gene has CDR1 SEHNR and CDR2 FQNEAQ (reference sequence). Trimming took off 5 bases at V and 6 bases at J, with 11 bases between the two ends. CDR3 length equals 13 residues. The CDR3 coding sequence is TGTGCCAGCAGCCCCCGGGACTTCAATGAGCAGTTCTTC. Protein product: CASSPRDFNEQFF. Combining the CDR3 with reference TRBV7-9 and TRBJ2-1 gives the whole variable domain DTGVSQNPRHKITKRGQNVTFRCDPISEHNRLYWYRQTLGQGPEFLTYFQNEAQLEKSRLLSDRFSAERPKGSFSTLEIQRTEQGDSAMYLCASSPRDFNEQFFGPGTRLTVL.

The chain has TRBV30 and TRBJ2-5, with TRBD1 as a possible D gene (5 bases). Germline loops: CDR1 GTSNPN, CDR2 SVGIG (reference sequence). The CDR3 totals 11 residues. The DNA of the CDR3 is TGTATCGTCATTTCAGGGGAGACCCAGTACTTC. Protein: CIVISGETQYF.

CDR3 DNA sequence: TGCGCCAGCAGTCCCCCGAACAGGGGTAGCGCCCGCTCCTACGAGCAGTACTTC. Protein sequence: CASSPPNRGSARSYEQYF. This chain links TRBV5-1 with TRBJ2-7, with 7 bases matching TRBD1. Trimming cost V 5 bases and J 0 bases; bases outside gene matches: 17. The CDR3 runs to 18 residues. Germline V CDR1 and CDR2: SGHRS, YFSETQ.

Worth noting for this clone: Other DNA sequences of this sample code for an identical CDR3. The chain uses TRBV7-7 and TRBJ2-2; D call uncertain. The germline V and J ends were trimmed by 1 base and 3 bases, with 6 bases remaining between them. CDR1 is SSHAT, CDR2 FNYEAQ, per germline (reference sequence). The CDR3 is 14 amino acids. CDR3 protein: CASSLDRYTGELFF. The CDR3 region has the DNA TGTGCCAGCAGCTTAGACAGATACACCGGGGAGCTGTTTTTT.

The chain employs TRBV6-5 and TRBJ1-5; 7 nucleotides align to TRBD1. The CDR3 totals 14 residues. J lost 7 bases, V lost 2 bases, and 5 bases had no gene match. Germline V CDR1 and CDR2: MNHEY, SVGAGI. The CDR3 DNA reads as TGTGCCAGCAGTTACACCAGGGGGATCCAGCCCCAGCATTTT. It specifies CASSYTRGIQPQHF.

In its sample, this clone was seen once. The chain carries TRBV27 and TRBJ2-5, with D possibly TRBD2 on 7 matching bases. The CDR3 contains 15 residues. Germline V gene lookup returns CDR1 MNHEY and CDR2 SMNVEV (reference sequence). The V end was cut by 7 bases, the J end by 5 bases, with 20 bases between. The CDR3 spells CASTVGGALGETQYF. DNA for the CDR3: TGTGCCAGCACTGTAGGGGGGGCGTTAGGCGAGACCCAGTACTTC.

This clone was seen more than once but under ten times. V gene TRBV19 combines with J gene TRBJ1-3, with 7 bases that match TRBD1. V lost 5 bases and J lost 2; bases outside the gene matches: 3. CDR3 size: 14 residues. Per the germline V gene, CDR1 is LNHDA and CDR2 is SQIVND (reference sequence). The CDR3 nucleotides are TGTGCCAGTAGTCATCAGGGGGCTGGAAACACCATATATTTT. Amino acid sequence: CASSHQGAGNTIYF.

J is TRBJ2-1 and V is TRBV5-1, with D possibly being TRBD2 (6 bases). Per the germline V gene, CDR1 is SGHRS and CDR2 is YFSETQ. The CDR3 is 15 residues long. Trimming removed 4 bases at V and 0 bases at J, with 11 bases between. The CDR3 spells CASSQDGSSYNEQFF. Here the CDR3 DNA reads TGCGCCAGCAGCCAGGACGGGAGCTCCTACAATGAGCAGTTCTTC. The full variable domain, its missing parts supplied by reference TRBV5-1 and TRBJ2-1, is KAGVTQTPRYLIKTRGQQVTLSCSPISGHRSVSWYQQTPGQGLQFLFEYFSETQRNKGNFPGRFSGRQFSNSRSEMNVSTLELGDSALYLCASSQDGSSYNEQFFGPGTRLTVL.

The chain has TRBV7-9 and TRBJ1-4; possible D gene TRBD1, 5 bases. This CDR3 contains 14 residues. V lost 3 bases and J lost 4, with 9 bases in between. Per the germline V gene, CDR1 is SEHNR and CDR2 is FQNEAQ (reference sequence). In DNA, the CDR3 is TGTGCCAGCAGCTTTCAGGGAAGTAATGAAAAACTGTTTTTT. The encoded protein is CASSFQGSNEKLFF.

The chain carries TRBV19 and TRBJ2-3; 8 nucleotides align to TRBD1. Germline trimming cut 10 bases from V and 5 bases from J; bases unmatched to any gene: 8. The CDR3 is 13 residues long. Per germline, CDR1 LNHDA and CDR2 SQIVND (reference sequence). DNA for the CDR3: TGTGCCACCAAGACCAGGGGGCGAGATACGCAGTATTTT. This translates into CATKTRGRDTQYF.

This chain joins TRBV2 and TRBJ1-5; tentative D call: TRBD1 (5 bases). This CDR3 spans 15 amino acids. Germline CDR1 and CDR2: SNHLY and FYNNEI. Trimming pared 7 bases from V and 1 base from J, leaving 14 bases between. The CDR3 spells CASKSPGGSNQPQHF. The CDR3 region has the DNA TGTGCCAGCAAATCTCCCGGGGGAAGCAATCAGCCCCAGCATTTT.

This clone occurred a few times. The chain joins TRBV6-4 to TRBJ2-2; no clear D gene. CDR1 is MRHNA and CDR2 is SNTAGT in the germline V gene. V lost 2 bases and J lost 3, with 7 bases in between. There are 14 residues in the CDR3. The CDR3, as DNA: TGTGCCAGCAGTGACGTTTCGGACACCGGGGAGCTGTTTTTT. Protein product: CASSDVSDTGELFF.

This clone was picked up a small number of times. The genes are TRBV7-9 and TRBJ2-7; D is unclear. V lost 2 bases and J lost 3, with 8 bases in between. In germline, CDR1 is SEHNR, CDR2 FQNEAQ (reference sequence). This CDR3 is built from 13 residues. The CDR3 here is CASSLKRSYEQYF. Written as DNA, the CDR3 is TGTGCCAGCAGCTTAAAAAGGAGCTACGAGCAGTACTTC.

The gene calls are TRBV19 and TRBJ2-1, with 14 positions matching TRBD2. Per the germline V gene, CDR1 is LNHDA and CDR2 is SQIVND (reference sequence). V gave up 3 bases and J gave up 6 bases; unmatched junction bases: 4. CDR3 length: 16 amino acids. Here the CDR3 reads CASSMKTSGRANEQFF. The CDR3 DNA sequence: TGTGCCAGTAGTATGAAGACTAGCGGGAGGGCCAATGAGCAGTTCTTC.

This rearrangement joins TRBV11-2 to TRBJ2-7; D may be TRBD1 (6 bases). V lost 7 bases and J 0 bases, leaving 10 bases between the germline ends. The germline V gene encodes CDR1 SGHAT and CDR2 FQNNGV. This CDR3 has 13 residues. The CDR3 here is CASTDSLSYEQYF. For the CDR3, the DNA is TGTGCCAGCACGGACAGCCTCTCCTACGAGCAGTACTTC.

The rearrangement links TRBV7-9 to TRBJ2-7; TRBD1 aligns across 8 bases. This CDR3 spans 15 amino acids. Germline V gene data show CDR1 as SEHNR and CDR2 as FQNEAQ (reference sequence). V was pared by 5 bases and J by 2 bases, with 8 bases of the junction left unmatched. The CDR3 DNA is TGTGCCAGCAGCATAGGCGGGACAGGTCCCTACGAGCAGTACTTC. Protein product: CASSIGGTGPYEQYF.

This chain connects TRBV7-9 to TRBJ1-1; D is perhaps TRBD1 (6 bases). CDR3 length: 15 residues. Germline V gene data show CDR1 as SEHNR and CDR2 as FQNEAQ (reference sequence). The V end lost 3 bases, the J end lost 2 bases, and 13 bases lay between the germline ends. The CDR3 sequence is CASSFTGHLNTEAFF. Here the CDR3 DNA reads TGTGCCAGCAGCTTCACGGGACACCTTAACACTGAAGCTTTCTTT.